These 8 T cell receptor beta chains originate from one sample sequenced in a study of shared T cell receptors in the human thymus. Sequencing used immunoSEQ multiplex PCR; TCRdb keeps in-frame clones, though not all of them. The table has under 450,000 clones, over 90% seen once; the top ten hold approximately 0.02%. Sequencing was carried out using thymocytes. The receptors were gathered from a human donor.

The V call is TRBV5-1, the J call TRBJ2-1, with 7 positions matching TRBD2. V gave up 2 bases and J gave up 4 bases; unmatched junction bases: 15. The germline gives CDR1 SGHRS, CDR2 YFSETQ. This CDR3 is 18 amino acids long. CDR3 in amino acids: CASSFLPPTSRYYNEQFF. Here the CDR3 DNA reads TGCGCCAGCAGCTTCCTCCCCCCGACTAGCAGATATTACAATGAGCAGTTCTTC.

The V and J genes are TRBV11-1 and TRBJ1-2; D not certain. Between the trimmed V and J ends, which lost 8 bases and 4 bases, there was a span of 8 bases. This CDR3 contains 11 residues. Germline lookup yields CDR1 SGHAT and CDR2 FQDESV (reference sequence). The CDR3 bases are TGTGCCAGCTGTTGCCTCTATGGCTACACCTTC. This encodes CASCCLYGYTF.

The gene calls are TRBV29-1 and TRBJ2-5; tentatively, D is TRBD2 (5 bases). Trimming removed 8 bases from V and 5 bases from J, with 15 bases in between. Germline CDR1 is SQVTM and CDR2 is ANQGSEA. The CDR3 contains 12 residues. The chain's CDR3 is CSTPEAAETQYF. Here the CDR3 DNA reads TGCAGCACTCCGGAGGCGGCGGAGACCCAGTACTTC.

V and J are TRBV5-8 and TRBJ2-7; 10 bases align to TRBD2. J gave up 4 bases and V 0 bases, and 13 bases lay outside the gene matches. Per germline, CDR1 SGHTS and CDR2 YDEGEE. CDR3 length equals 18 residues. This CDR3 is CASSLERRLAGKRYEQYF. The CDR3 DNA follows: TGTGCCAGCAGCTTGGAACGGCGACTAGCGGGTAAGAGGTACGAGCAGTACTTC.

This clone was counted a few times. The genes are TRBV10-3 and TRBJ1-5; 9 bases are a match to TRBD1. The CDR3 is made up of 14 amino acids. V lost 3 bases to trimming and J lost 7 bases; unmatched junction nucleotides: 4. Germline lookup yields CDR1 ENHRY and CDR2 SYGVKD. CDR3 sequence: CAISETGGQQPQHF. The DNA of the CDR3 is TGTGCCATCAGTGAAACAGGGGGCCAACAGCCCCAGCATTTT.

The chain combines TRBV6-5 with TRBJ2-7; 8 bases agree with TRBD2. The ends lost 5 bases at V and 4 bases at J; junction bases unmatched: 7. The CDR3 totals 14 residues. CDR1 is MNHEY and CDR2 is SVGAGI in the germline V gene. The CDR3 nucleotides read TGTGCCAGCAGTCGGACTAGCAACCAGTACGAGCAGTACTTC. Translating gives CASSRTSNQYEQYF.

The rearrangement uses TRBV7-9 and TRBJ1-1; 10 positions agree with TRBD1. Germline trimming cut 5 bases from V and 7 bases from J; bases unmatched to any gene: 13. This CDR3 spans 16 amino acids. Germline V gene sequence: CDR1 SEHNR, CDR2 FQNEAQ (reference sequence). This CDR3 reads CASSIISGGQGNEAFF. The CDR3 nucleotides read TGTGCCAGCAGCATCATATCTGGGGGACAGGGGAATGAAGCTTTCTTT.

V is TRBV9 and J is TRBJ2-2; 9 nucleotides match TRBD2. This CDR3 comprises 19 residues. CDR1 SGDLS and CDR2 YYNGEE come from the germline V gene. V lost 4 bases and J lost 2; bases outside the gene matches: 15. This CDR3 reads CASSSNNRTSVINTGELFF. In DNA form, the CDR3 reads TGTGCCAGCAGCTCCAACAACCGGACTAGCGTTATAAACACCGGGGAGCTGTTTTTT.